The TCR beta chain under discussion was sequenced for a study of blood T cell repertoires in COVID-19 (dated by TCRdb to the early 2020s). Context from the whole study: Samples covering the acute and convalescent phases of COVID-19 were provided by collaborators in the United States, Italy and Spain. The samples were drawn from two sources: the first 160 participants of the ongoing ImmuneRACE study, and over 950 subjects contributed by 6 global collaborators. The prospective study material was composed of cDNA or gDNA derived from T cells, B-cell-depleted T cells, or PBMCs. HLA class I and class II types, where available, came from metadata supplied by the sample provider rather than from assay-based typing. Deeply sampled blood TCRbeta repertoires from subjects exposed to, actively infected with, or recovered from COVID-19 were included in the dataset. The repertoires were made available in a free public database intended to serve as a resource for research on the immune response to SARS-CoV-2. Sample metadata almost always included a de-identified subject ID, COVID-19 status, age in years and sex. Beyond this particular receptor, the publication reports: The amount of clinical and demographic metadata varied by source and participant and was provided uncurated.

In the prospective study, participants were roughly 18 to 95 years old, resided in under 30 geographic areas of the United States, and were enrolled through a virtual design. In the prospective study, cohorts were assigned on the basis of participant-reported clinical history obtained from a screening survey and a study questionnaire. In the prospective study, mobile phlebotomists collected whole blood, serum and a nasopharyngeal or oropharyngeal swab from each participant. Additional blood draws and questionnaires over a roughly two-month period could optionally be provided by prospective study participants. Before DNA extraction, prospective study blood samples were shipped either frozen or at room temperature. This clone appeared a single time. Which antigen it targets is not known. Qualities for individual bases were not recorded, and no much larger clone is one base off. Ends trimmed: V by 5 bases, J by 0 bases; bases unmatched to a gene: 6. The CDR3 measures 15 amino acids from cysteine to phenylalanine. Only CDR3 DNA is held: 45 bases, read in frame from base 1. The germline V gene specifies SGHVS as CDR1 and FQNEAQ as CDR2.

TCRbeta CDR3 regions were amplified from genomic DNA by means of the immunoSEQ Assay, a bias-controlled multiplex PCR. The original pipeline was this. Within the assay, amplification of reference gene primers was used to estimate how many nucleated cells each sample contained. Sequence reads were collapsed and filtered to measure the absolute abundance of every unique TCRbeta CDR3 rearrangement. For each sample, productive Simpson clonality was calculated by taking the square root of Simpson's diversity index across productive rearrangements. Drawn from immuneACCESS, this table holds only the in-frame rearrangements with V and J called that TCRdb kept. Clones are partly lost; checked studies trace under half to an unresolved V gene and leave the rest unexplained. The V and J calls and clone size are taken from that table; D and trimming were inferred from the DNA. The sample records about 180,000 clones, roughly 84% of which are singletons. The top ten clones comprise around 1.2% of the sample.

What was sequenced was PBMCs or T cells enriched from blood (not recorded which). The chain joins TRBV7-8 to TRBJ2-7, with TRBD1 matching 8 junction bases. The source of this sequence is a human donor with acute COVID-19. The donor label of this sample is uncertain. The CDR3 reads as follows: CASSTRTGSSYEQYF. The DNA sequence is as follows: TGTGCCAGCAGCACACGGACAGGGAGCTCCTACGAGCAGTACTTC.